The text below deals with one TCR beta chain. Its target is not known. The data are from a study of human T cells and chemical hapten exposure. Study background: DPC at 2% was the sensitizing agent, placed on approximately 2 cm by approximately 2 cm of upper inner arm skin. General study findings and limits: Expanded TCRs showed more large CDR3 clusters than pre-sensitization or healthy control sets.

Time point indicated: patch test 1, 2 weeks after DPC sensitization. Treatment here: therapeutic diphenylcyclopropenone sensitization with weekly scalp DPC. The CDR3 spans 15 residues. Germline-derived CDR1 and CDR2 are MNHEY and SVGAGI. J lost 3 bases, V lost 6 bases, and 9 bases had no gene match. TCRdb independently ran MiXCR on the RACE reads; one entry per CDR3 protein. The sample holds around 300,000 distinct CDR3 sequences; 6% to 8.5% are singletons and the top ten take more than 7%. This sample comprised whole blood, obtained in connection with sensitization to the hapten diphenylcyclopropenone (DPC). The rearrangement joins TRBV6-5 to TRBJ2-3, with 7 bases identical to TRBD1. This TCR derives from a woman aged 18 to 35 with alopecia areata. Some clones in this sample may be carry-over from other donors' samples. The CDR3 coding sequence is TGTGCCAGCAGCCGACAGGGTCTACAAACAGATACGCAGTATTTT. Protein: CASSRQGLQTDTQYF.